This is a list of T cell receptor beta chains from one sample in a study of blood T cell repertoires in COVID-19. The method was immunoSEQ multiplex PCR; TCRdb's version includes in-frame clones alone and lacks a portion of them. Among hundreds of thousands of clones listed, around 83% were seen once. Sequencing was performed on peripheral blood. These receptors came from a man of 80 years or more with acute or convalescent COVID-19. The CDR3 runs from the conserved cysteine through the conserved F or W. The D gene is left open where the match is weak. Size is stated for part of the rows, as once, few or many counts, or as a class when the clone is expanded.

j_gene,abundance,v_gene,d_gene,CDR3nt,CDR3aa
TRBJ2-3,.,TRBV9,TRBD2,TGTGCCAGCAGCCCGACTAGCGGGACCTATAGCACAGATACGCAGTATTTT,CASSPTSGTYSTDTQYF
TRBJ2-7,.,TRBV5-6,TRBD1,TGTGCCAGCAGCTTGGCCGGGACAGCGGAGGATGAGCAGTACTTC,CASSLAGTAEDEQYF
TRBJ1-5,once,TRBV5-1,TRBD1,TGCGCCAGCAGCTTGGGGGGACAGGGTAGCAATCAGCCCCAGCATTTT,CASSLGGQGSNQPQHF
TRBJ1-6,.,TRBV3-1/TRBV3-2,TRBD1,TGTGCCAGCAGCTGGACAGGGGGTAATTCACCCCTCCACTTT,CASSWTGGNSPLHF
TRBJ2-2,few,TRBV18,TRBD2,TGTGCCAGCTCACCACCGTCTCGATCAGCGGGAGGGCTGTTTTTT,CASSPPSRSAGGLFF
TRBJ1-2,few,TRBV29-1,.,TGCAGCGTTGAAGTGTTATATGGCTACACCTTC,CSVEVLYGYTF
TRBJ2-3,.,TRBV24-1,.,TGTGCCACCAGTGACCCGACAGCTCCCAGCACAGATACGCAGTATTTT,CATSDPTAPSTDTQYF
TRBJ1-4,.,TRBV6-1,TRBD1,TGTGCCAGCAGTGAAAGAGACAGGGTGGTAACTAATGAAAAACTGTTTTTT,CASSERDRVVTNEKLFF
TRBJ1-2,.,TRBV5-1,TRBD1,TGCGCCAGCAGCTTGACAGGGGAAGGGGCCAACTATGGCTACACCTTC,CASSLTGEGANYGYTF
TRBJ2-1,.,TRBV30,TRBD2,TGTGCCTGGAGTCGGAAGGGGACTAGCGGGTACAATGAGCAGTTCTTC,CAWSRKGTSGYNEQFF
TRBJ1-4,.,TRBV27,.,TGTGCCAGCAGTTTAAGACAGGATAATGAAAAACTGTTTTTT,CASSLRQDNEKLFF
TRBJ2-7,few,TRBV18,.,TGTGCCAGCTCACCAGCGGGACTCAACGAGCAGTACTTC,CASSPAGLNEQYF
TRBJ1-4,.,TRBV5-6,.,TGTGCCAGCAGTCGCCCGAGGCTCACTAATGAAAAACTGTTTTTT,CASSRPRLTNEKLFF
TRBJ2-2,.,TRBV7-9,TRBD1,TGTGCCAGCAGCCCGGGACAGGGAAGCACCGGGGAGCTGTTTTTT,CASSPGQGSTGELFF
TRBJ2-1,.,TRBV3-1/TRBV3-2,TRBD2,TGTGCCAGCAGCCGGGGGAGGACTAGCGGGACTGGTGAGCAGTTCTTC,CASSRGRTSGTGEQFF
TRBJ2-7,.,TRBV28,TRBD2,TGTGCCAGCACCGTATTTGTGGGAGGGAGAAGATCCTACGAGCAGTACTTC,CASTVFVGGRRSYEQYF
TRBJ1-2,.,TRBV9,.,TGTGCCAGCAGCGTAGGACAGAACCTTAACTATGGCTACACCTTC,CASSVGQNLNYGYTF
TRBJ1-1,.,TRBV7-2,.,TGTGCCAGCAGCTTTAGGGGGACACCGAACACTGAAGCTTTCTTT,CASSFRGTPNTEAFF
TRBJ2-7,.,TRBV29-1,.,TGCAGCGTTGGGCGGAGCCAGGGCGAGCAGTACTTC,CSVGRSQGEQYF
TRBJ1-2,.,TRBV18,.,TGTGCCAGCTCCGAATCAGGGGTCCTCTATGGCTACACCTTC,CASSESGVLYGYTF
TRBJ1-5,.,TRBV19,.,TGTGCCAGTAGTATTTGGCAGTCTCCCAATCAGCCCCAGCATTTT,CASSIWQSPNQPQHF
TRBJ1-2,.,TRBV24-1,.,TGTGCCACCAGTGATTTGGGCAGGGAGGACTATGGCTACACCTTC,CATSDLGREDYGYTF
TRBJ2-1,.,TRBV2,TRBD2,TGTGCCAGCAGTTTCGGACTAGCGGGGGGGTCCCACAATGAGCAGTTCTTC,CASSFGLAGGSHNEQFF
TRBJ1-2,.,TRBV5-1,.,TGCGCCAGCAGCTTGGACAGATCCTATGGCTACACCTTC,CASSLDRSYGYTF
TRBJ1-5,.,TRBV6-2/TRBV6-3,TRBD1,TGTGCCAGCAGTTACGGGGGACAGTACCGTCAGCCCCAGCATTTT,CASSYGGQYRQPQHF
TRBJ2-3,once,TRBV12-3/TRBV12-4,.,TGTGCCAGCAGAGGGGGGGTAGATACGCAGTATTTT,CASRGGVDTQYF
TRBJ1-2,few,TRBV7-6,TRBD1,TGTGCCAGCAGCTTAGCGACAGGGGGCGCACGCTATGGCTACACCTTC,CASSLATGGARYGYTF
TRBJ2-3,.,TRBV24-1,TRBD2,TGTGCCACCAGTGATTTTGCAGGACTAGCGGGAGGGCCGGGCACAGATACGCAGTATTTT,CATSDFAGLAGGPGTDTQYF
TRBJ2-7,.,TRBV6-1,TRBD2,TGTGCCAGCAGTGAGCACCTTACTAGCGGCGGTAACACCTACGAGCAGTACTTC,CASSEHLTSGGNTYEQYF
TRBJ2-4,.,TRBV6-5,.,TGTGCCAGCGCTGTTCAGGGTCTGGCCAAAAACATTCAGTACTTC,CASAVQGLAKNIQYF